The 21 T cell receptor beta chains below come from one sample, sequenced in a study of OX40 agonist ivuxolimab in advanced cancers. The table came from immunoSEQ multiplex PCR; TCRdb's copy has only in-frame clones and leaves some out. The sample carries around 69,000 clones, approximately 86% recorded once. The starting material was CD4+ or CD8+ T cells sorted from blood, obtained in a trial of the OX40 agonist ivuxolimab. The receptor set was obtained from an adult with an advanced solid tumor such as melanoma, head and neck, liver or kidney cancer.

This clone showed up just a few times. CDR3 nucleotides: TGTGCCAGCAGCTTAGATTACAGTAGCGATGGCTACACCTTC. Amino acids: CASSLDYSSDGYTF. The chain uses TRBV11-2 and TRBJ1-2; D remains unclear. Germline V gene data show CDR1 as SGHAT and CDR2 as FQNNGV. V shed 0 bases and J shed 6 bases, with 11 bases lying between them. The CDR3 sequence is 14 residues long. Variable domain in full (rest from reference TRBV11-2 and TRBJ1-2): EAGVAQSPRYKIIEKRQSVAFWCNPISGHATLYWYQQILGQGPKLLIQFQNNGVVDDSQLPKDRFSAERLKGVDSTLKIQPAKLEDSAVYLCASSLDYSSDGYTFGSGTRLTVV.

This chain joins TRBV27 and TRBJ2-3; 7 bases are a match to TRBD1. The V gene end was trimmed by 7 bases and the J gene end by 9 bases; junction bases not matched to a gene: 10. The CDR3 has 13 residues. CDR1 and CDR2 (germline): MNHEY, SMNVEV (reference sequence). CDR3 sequence reads: CASTQPDRATQYF. The CDR3 DNA sequence: TGTGCCAGCACCCAACCCGACAGGGCGACGCAGTATTTT.

The chain links TRBV5-4 to TRBJ2-5; TRBD1 might be the D (6 bases). Trimming took 0 bases from V and 4 from J, leaving 10 bases between them. Germline V gene lookup returns CDR1 SGHNT and CDR2 YYREEE (reference sequence). The CDR3 runs to 14 residues. The CDR3: CASSLGQVAETQYF. The CDR3 bases are TGTGCCAGCAGCTTGGGACAGGTCGCAGAGACCCAGTACTTC.

This chain links TRBV27 with TRBJ2-5; TRBD1 might be the D (6 bases). CDR3 length: 12 residues. Trimming cost V 5 bases and J 6 bases, with 10 bases left between them. Germline loops: CDR1 MNHEY, CDR2 SMNVEV (reference sequence). CDR3 nucleotides: TGTGCCAGCAGTGGCCAGGGGCAGACCCAGTACTTC. This translates into CASSGQGQTQYF.

The chain combines TRBV11-2 with TRBJ2-5, with 8 bases fitting TRBD2. This CDR3 is 15 amino acids long. V was pared by 5 bases and J by 7 bases, with 12 bases of the junction left unmatched. Germline lookup yields CDR1 SGHAT and CDR2 FQNNGV. The CDR3 nucleotides read TGTGCCAGCAGCGTACCCGGGGGGGCGCAGGGGACCCAGTACTTC. Translating it yields CASSVPGGAQGTQYF.

The chain couples TRBV6-1 to TRBJ2-7, with D perhaps matching TRBD1 or TRBD2 (6 bases each). V lost 6 bases and J 0 bases, leaving 12 bases between the germline ends. This CDR3 region has 14 residues. Germline V gene data show CDR1 as MNHNS and CDR2 as SASEGT. CDR3 sequence (DNA): TGTGCCAGCAGCGCGGGACACGACTCCTACGAGCAGTACTTC. Encoded protein: CASSAGHDSYEQYF.

The chain uses TRBV30 and TRBJ2-3; 7 bases match TRBD2. With V trimmed by 5 bases and J by 0 bases, 5 bases remained unmatched. CDR1 is GTSNPN and CDR2 is SVGIG in the germline V gene (reference sequence). The CDR3 has 14 amino acids. Written as DNA, the CDR3 is TGTGCCTGGGTCAGCGGGGTTAGCACAGATACGCAGTATTTT. Its protein product is CAWVSGVSTDTQYF.

This sequence joins TRBV28 and TRBJ2-2; 7 nucleotides agree with TRBD2. Per germline, CDR1 MDHEN and CDR2 SYDVKM. V lost 1 base to trimming and J lost 5 bases; unmatched junction nucleotides: 13. The CDR3 is 18 residues long. This CDR3 reads CASSLSLGTGRRTGELFF. CDR3 DNA sequence: TGTGCCAGCAGTTTATCCCTCGGGACCGGGAGGAGGACCGGGGAGCTGTTTTTT.

V usage is TRBV2 and J usage is TRBJ1-4, with TRBD1 identical over 11 bases. In germline, CDR1 is SNHLY, CDR2 FYNNEI. Unmatched junction bases numbered 3, after V lost 7 bases and J lost 5 bases. The CDR3 runs 14 residues. The CDR3 sequence: CASTGTGGNEKLFF. The DNA of the CDR3 is TGTGCCAGCACCGGGACAGGGGGGAATGAAAAACTGTTTTTT.

The chain links TRBV5-1 to TRBJ1-5; TRBD1 matches 7 bases. The CDR3 totals 19 residues. The junction had 16 bases not matched to a gene; V was cut back by 4 bases and J by 0 bases. Germline V gives CDR1 SGHRS, CDR2 YFSETQ. The CDR3, as DNA: TGCGCCAGCAGCCATACCCGAGCCGGGACAGCTTATAGCAATCAGCCCCAGCATTTT. Amino acids: CASSHTRAGTAYSNQPQHF.

This clone turned up a few times. V is TRBV7-9 and J is TRBJ1-2; unclear D gene. CDR1 and CDR2 from the germline V gene are SEHNR and FQNEAQ (reference sequence). V was shortened by 0 bases and J by 7 bases, with 12 bases between the two germline ends. CDR3 length: 14 residues. CDR3 protein: CASSLAVEGAGYTF. CDR3 DNA sequence: TGTGCCAGCAGCTTAGCGGTTGAGGGCGCTGGCTACACCTTC. Full variable domain (missing parts from reference TRBV7-9 and TRBJ1-2): DTGVSQNPRHKITKRGQNVTFRCDPISEHNRLYWYRQTLGQGPEFLTYFQNEAQLEKSRLLSDRFSAERPKGSFSTLEIQRTEQGDSAMYLCASSLAVEGAGYTFGSGTRLTVV.

The genes are TRBV5-1 and TRBJ2-1, with a weak D call TRBD2 (6 bases). CDR1 is SGHRS and CDR2 is YFSETQ in the germline V gene. The CDR3 runs 16 residues. V was clipped by 0 bases and J by 2 bases, with 12 bases between them. CDR3 DNA: TGCGCCAGCAGCTTGGATGGGCGGGGAACCTACAATGAGCAGTTCTTC. Its translation is CASSLDGRGTYNEQFF.

Here the CDR3 reads CASSLYGINYGYTF. The CDR3 coding sequence is TGTGCCAGCAGTTTATATGGGATCAACTATGGCTACACCTTC. The rearrangement links TRBV28 to TRBJ1-2; the D is unclear. V was shortened by 1 base and J by 2 bases, with 8 bases between the two germline ends. The CDR3 is 14 residues long. CDR1 is MDHEN, CDR2 SYDVKM, per germline.

The chain uses TRBV28 and TRBJ2-7; 8 bases match TRBD1. Germline V gives CDR1 MDHEN, CDR2 SYDVKM. The ends lost 2 bases at V and 3 bases at J; junction bases unmatched: 3. The CDR3 sequence is 14 residues long. CDR3 nucleotides: TGTGCCAGCAGTTTACCGGACAGGGTCTACGAGCAGTACTTC. It is translated as CASSLPDRVYEQYF.

The chain links TRBV4-1 to TRBJ1-3; D gene ambiguous. The CDR3 extends over 15 amino acids. Deletions cut 3 bases from V and 0 bases from J, with 9 bases between. Germline assignment: CDR1 MGHRA and CDR2 YSYEKL. CDR3 amino acids: CASSHLPSSGNTIYF. In nucleotides, the CDR3 is TGCGCCAGCAGCCACCTACCCAGCTCTGGAAACACCATATATTTT.

Concerning this clone itself: Other DNA sequences in the same sample also yield this CDR3. The chain has TRBV5-4 and TRBJ1-5, with a possible D match to TRBD1 (6 bases). The V gene's germline CDR1 is SGHNT and CDR2 YYREEE (reference sequence). This CDR3 spans 14 amino acids. V was cut by 2 bases and J by 1 base, with 7 bases left in between. The CDR3 nucleotides read TGTGCCAGCAGCTTAGGGGGGAGCAATCAGCCCCAGCATTTT. Protein: CASSLGGSNQPQHF.

The chain joins TRBV5-4 to TRBJ2-3, with TRBD1 matching over 7 bases. V was clipped by 4 bases and J by 2 bases; unmatched bases: 4. Germline CDR1 reads SGHNT; CDR2 reads YYREEE (reference sequence). The CDR3 length is 14 residues. The CDR3 reads CASSNRGNTDTQYF. The CDR3 coding sequence is TGTGCCAGCAGCAACAGGGGCAACACAGATACGCAGTATTTT. The full variable domain, with the rest looked up from reference TRBV5-4 and TRBJ2-3, is ETGVTQSPTHLIKTRGQQVTLRCSSQSGHNTVSWYQQALGQGPQFIFQYYREEENGRGNFPPRFSGLQFPNYSSELNVNALELDDSALYLCASSNRGNTDTQYFGPGTRLTVL.

The chain carries TRBV11-2 and TRBJ2-1, with 9 bases aligning to TRBD1. This CDR3 spans 13 amino acids. Germline-derived CDR1 and CDR2 are SGHAT and FQNNGV. J lost 4 bases, V lost 9 bases, and 4 bases had no gene match. The CDR3 sequence: CASTTGGYNEQFF. CDR3 nucleotides: TGTGCCAGTACGACAGGGGGGTACAATGAGCAGTTCTTC.

This clone has a handful of counts. The CDR3 nucleotides read TGTGCCAGCATCAGGGGCCACAATCAGCCCCAGCATTTT. Translating gives CASIRGHNQPQHF. This sequence joins TRBV28 and TRBJ1-5, with D tentatively TRBD1 (6 bases). This CDR3 is 13 amino acids long. Trimming took 7 bases from V and 3 from J, leaving 10 bases between them. Germline V gene sequence: CDR1 MDHEN, CDR2 SYDVKM.

The chain joins TRBV9 to TRBJ2-2, with 11 nucleotides matching TRBD2. This CDR3 spans 18 amino acids. Germline assignment: CDR1 SGDLS and CDR2 YYNGEE. Trimming took 0 bases from V and 0 from J; bases not matched to a gene: 4. The CDR3: CASSVASGGHANTGELFF. CDR3 sequence (DNA): TGTGCCAGCAGCGTAGCTAGCGGGGGGCACGCGAACACCGGGGAGCTGTTTTTT.

J is TRBJ2-3 and V is TRBV28, with D tentatively TRBD2 (6 bases). Germline-derived CDR1 and CDR2 are MDHEN and SYDVKM. The CDR3 loop spans 15 amino acids. V lost 4 bases to trimming and J lost 6 bases, with 17 bases between them. The CDR3 is CASSSDTGVLDTQYF. CDR3 DNA sequence: TGTGCCAGCAGTTCCGACACGGGGGTTTTGGATACGCAGTATTTT.